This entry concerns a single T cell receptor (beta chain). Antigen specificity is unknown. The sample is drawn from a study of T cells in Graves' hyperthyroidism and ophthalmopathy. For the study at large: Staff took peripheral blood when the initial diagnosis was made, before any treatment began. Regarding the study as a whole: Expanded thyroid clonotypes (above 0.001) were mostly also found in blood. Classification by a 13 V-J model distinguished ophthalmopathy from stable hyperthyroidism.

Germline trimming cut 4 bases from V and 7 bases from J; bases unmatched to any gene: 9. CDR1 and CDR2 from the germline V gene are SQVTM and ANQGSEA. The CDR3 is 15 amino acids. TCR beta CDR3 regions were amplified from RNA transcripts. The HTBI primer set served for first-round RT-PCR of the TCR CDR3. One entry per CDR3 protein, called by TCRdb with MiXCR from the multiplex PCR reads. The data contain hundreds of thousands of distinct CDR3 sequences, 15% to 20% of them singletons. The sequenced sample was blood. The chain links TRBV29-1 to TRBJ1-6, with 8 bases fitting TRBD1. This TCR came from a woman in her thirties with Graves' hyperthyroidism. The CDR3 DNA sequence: TGCAGCGTTGGGGTAACGGCAGGGGGCAATTCACCCCTCCACTTT. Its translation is CSVGVTAGGNSPLHF.